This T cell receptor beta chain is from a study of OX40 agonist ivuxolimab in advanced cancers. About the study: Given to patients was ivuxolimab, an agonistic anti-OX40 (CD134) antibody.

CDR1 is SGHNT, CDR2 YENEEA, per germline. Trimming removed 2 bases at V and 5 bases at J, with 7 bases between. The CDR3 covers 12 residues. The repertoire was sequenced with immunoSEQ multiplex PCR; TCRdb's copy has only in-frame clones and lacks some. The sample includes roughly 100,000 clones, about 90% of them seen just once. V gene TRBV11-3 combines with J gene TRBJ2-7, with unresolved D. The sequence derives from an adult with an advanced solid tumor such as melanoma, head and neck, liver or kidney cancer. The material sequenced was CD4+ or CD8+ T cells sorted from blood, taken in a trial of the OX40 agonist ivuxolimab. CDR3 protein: CASSLTPHEQYF. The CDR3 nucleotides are TGTGCCAGCAGCTTAACTCCCCACGAGCAGTACTTC.